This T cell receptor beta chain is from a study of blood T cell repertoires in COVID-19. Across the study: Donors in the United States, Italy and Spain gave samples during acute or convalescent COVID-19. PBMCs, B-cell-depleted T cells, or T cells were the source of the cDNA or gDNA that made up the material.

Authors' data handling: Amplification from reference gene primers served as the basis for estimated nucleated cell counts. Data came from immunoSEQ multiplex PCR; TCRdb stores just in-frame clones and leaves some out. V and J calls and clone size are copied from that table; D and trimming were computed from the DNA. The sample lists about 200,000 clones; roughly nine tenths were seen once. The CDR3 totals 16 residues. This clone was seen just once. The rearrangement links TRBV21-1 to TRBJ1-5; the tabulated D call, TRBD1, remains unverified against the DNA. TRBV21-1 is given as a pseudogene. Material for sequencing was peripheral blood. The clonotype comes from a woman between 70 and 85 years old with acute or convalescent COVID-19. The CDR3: CASSNKDRVVCQPQHF. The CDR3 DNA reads TGTGCCAGCAGCAATAAGGACAGGGTTGTTTGCCAGCCCCAGCATTTT.